This entry lists 19 T cell receptor beta chains sequenced from one sample in a study of early T cells in non-severe SARS-CoV-2 infection. TCRdb used MiXCR to reprocess the 5' RACE reads, holding one entry per CDR3 protein. This sample has roughly 60,000 distinct CDR3 sequences, with under 7.5% found just once. The sequenced sample was whole blood, obtained at baseline. All receptors derive from an adult who was a healthcare worker with PCR-confirmed SARS-CoV-2 infection or an uninfected control (not recorded which).

At least ten counts were recorded for this clonotype. CDR3 nucleotides: TGTGCCAGCAGTTTAGTAGGGGGCCGAGAGACCCAGTACTTC. It codes for CASSLVGGRETQYF. The rearrangement uses TRBV28 and TRBJ2-5, with 7 positions matching TRBD1. The V segment lost 2 bases and the J segment 4 bases; nucleotides outside the gene matches: 4. In germline, CDR1 is MDHEN, CDR2 SYDVKM. This CDR3 is built from 14 residues.

This clonotype was recorded many times. The rearrangement uses TRBV30 and TRBJ2-7; D is unclear. V shed 2 bases and J shed 2 bases, with 7 bases lying between them. Germline CDR1 reads GTSNPN; CDR2 reads SVGIG (reference sequence). CDR3 length: 12 amino acids. Here the CDR3 DNA reads TGTGCCTGGAGTAGTAGAGCCTACGAGCAGTACTTC. It yields the protein CAWSSRAYEQYF.

This clonotype was counted ten times or more. The CDR3 loop is CASSSRSASEQFF. The CDR3 nucleotides are TGTGCCAGCAGTTCCCGTAGCGCTAGTGAGCAGTTCTTC. V is TRBV6-5 and J is TRBJ2-1, with D tentatively TRBD2 (5 bases). The CDR3 has 13 residues. V was shortened by 4 bases and J by 9 bases, with 13 bases between the two germline ends. Germline lookup yields CDR1 MNHEY and CDR2 SVGAGI.

This clonotype has only a few counts. This chain joins TRBV19 and TRBJ2-1, with 9 bases identical to TRBD2. This CDR3 contains 16 residues. Germline CDR1 LNHDA, CDR2 SQIVND (reference sequence). Trimming took 6 bases from V and 8 from J; bases not matched to a gene: 14. CDR3 in DNA: TGTGCCAGTAGCCCCTGGTGGGGCGGGGGGGCGGATGAGCAGTTCTTC. Translation: CASSPWWGGGADEQFF.

This clonotype has more than one count but fewer than ten. The chain uses TRBV6-2 or TRBV6-3 and TRBJ2-5; 14 bases line up with TRBD2. Germline trimming cut 4 bases from V and 4 bases from J; bases unmatched to any gene: 2. The CDR3 is 15 amino acids. The germline V gene has CDR1 MNHEY and CDR2 SVGEGT. The CDR3 DNA is TGTGCCAGCAGTTTGACTAGCGGGGGGGCAGAGACCCAGTACTTC. Its translation: CASSLTSGGAETQYF.

Ten or more counts support this clonotype. The chain recombines TRBV12-3 or TRBV12-4 with TRBJ1-2; D call uncertain. Trimming took 1 base from V and 8 from J, leaving 11 bases between them. The CDR3 loop spans 13 amino acids. The CDR3 DNA follows: TGTGCCAGCAGTTTAGTTTATGGAGGCGGCTACACCTTC. It encodes CASSLVYGGGYTF.

This clonotype was counted ten times or more. V and J are TRBV6-2 or TRBV6-3 and TRBJ2-1; 7 bases are a match to TRBD2. The germline CDR1 and CDR2 sequences are MNHEY and SVGEGT. CDR3 length: 17 amino acids. V was pared by 0 bases and J by 4 bases, with 9 bases of the junction left unmatched. CDR3 protein: CASSYSGIAGIYNEQFF. CDR3 coding DNA: TGTGCCAGCAGTTACTCTGGCATAGCGGGCATATACAATGAGCAGTTCTTC.

The table lists this clonotype with many counts. V gene TRBV5-6 combines with J gene TRBJ2-1, with D tentatively TRBD1 (5 bases). This CDR3 has 12 residues. V lost 0 bases and J lost 10, with 8 bases in between. CDR1 is SGHDT, CDR2 YYEEEE, per germline. DNA of the CDR3: TGTGCCAGCAGCTTGGGGGGCAACGAGCAGTTCTTC. Its translation: CASSLGGNEQFF.

This clonotype occurred many times. The gene calls are TRBV6-2 or TRBV6-3 and TRBJ1-1; 8 nucleotides align to TRBD1. Germline assignment: CDR1 MNHEY and CDR2 SVGEGT. This CDR3 region has 15 residues. Trimming took 5 bases from V and 7 from J; bases not matched to a gene: 12. CDR3 nucleotides: TGTGCCAGCAGTATGGGGACAGGCTTCGAGGGTGAAGCTTTCTTT. This translates into CASSMGTGFEGEAFF.

This clonotype has a handful of counts. V usage is TRBV7-2 and J usage is TRBJ2-4, with 7 bases aligning to TRBD2. The germline V gene encodes CDR1 SGHTA and CDR2 FQGNSA. The CDR3 runs 13 residues. V was clipped by 2 bases and J by 6 bases; unmatched bases: 1. The CDR3 here is CASSLPGGNIQYF. CDR3 nucleotides: TGTGCCAGCAGCTTACCGGGAGGAAACATTCAGTACTTC.

This clonotype was found a few times. The rearrangement links TRBV4-3 to TRBJ2-3, with D possibly being TRBD2 (6 bases). Germline CDR1 reads LGHNA; CDR2 reads YSLEER. V was pared by 6 bases and J by 4 bases, with 23 bases between. This CDR3 has 17 amino acids. CDR3 residues: CASSRRVTRDVPDTQYF. The CDR3, as DNA: TGCGCCAGCAGTAGAAGGGTGACTAGGGATGTGCCAGATACGCAGTATTTT.

Many counts were recorded for this clonotype. The chain links TRBV7-6 to TRBJ2-2; TRBD2 matches 7 bases. The germline V gene has CDR1 SGHVS and CDR2 FNYEAQ. V gave up 3 bases and J gave up 2 bases; unmatched junction bases: 6. This CDR3 is 16 amino acids long. Here the CDR3 reads CASSFRGGSNTGELFF. Here the CDR3 DNA reads TGTGCCAGCAGCTTCCGCGGGGGATCAAACACCGGGGAGCTGTTTTTT.

Only a few counts were recorded for this clonotype. As DNA, the CDR3 is TGTGCCAGCAGCCAAGGGGGCAATCAGCCCCAGCATTTT. It codes for CASSQGGNQPQHF. The V and J genes are TRBV4-2 and TRBJ1-5; D not resolved. V was trimmed by 1 base and J by 2 bases, leaving 3 bases between them. CDR3 length: 13 amino acids. Germline V CDR1 and CDR2: LGHNA, YNFKEQ.

The CDR3 is CASSEGESWETQYF. The DNA for the CDR3 is TGCGCCAGCAGTGAGGGGGAAAGTTGGGAGACCCAGTACTTC. J is TRBJ2-5 and V is TRBV10-1; D unclear. This CDR3 comprises 14 residues. V lost 2 bases and J 5 bases, leaving 12 bases between the germline ends. Germline V gene lookup returns CDR1 WNHNN and CDR2 SYGVQD (reference sequence).

This clonotype was counted many times. This chain links TRBV7-9 with TRBJ1-1; D not certain. This CDR3 region has 14 residues. Trimming shortened V by 4 bases and J by 0 bases, and 9 bases separated the two germline ends. Per germline, CDR1 SEHNR and CDR2 FQNEAQ (reference sequence). For the CDR3, the DNA is TGTGCCAGCAGCTATGTCTTTATGAACACTGAAGCTTTCTTT. Translation gives CASSYVFMNTEAFF.

This clonotype was detected only once. The CDR3 nucleotides read TGTGCCAGTAGACAGGGGACCTCTGGGGCCAACGTCCTGACTTTC. Its translation: CASRQGTSGANVLTF. V usage is TRBV19 and J usage is TRBJ2-6, with 7 bases fitting TRBD1. This CDR3 has 15 amino acids. V lost 6 bases to trimming and J lost 0 bases; unmatched junction nucleotides: 2. Germline loops: CDR1 LNHDA, CDR2 SQIVND (reference sequence).

The gene calls are TRBV5-1 and TRBJ2-3; TRBD2 matches 7 bases. Germline lookup yields CDR1 SGHRS and CDR2 YFSETQ. This CDR3 spans 15 amino acids. The ends lost 3 bases at V and 4 bases at J; junction bases unmatched: 8. Here the CDR3 DNA reads TGCGCCAGCAGCTCCGCTGCGGGGGTAGCAGATACGCAGTATTTT. It codes for CASSSAAGVADTQYF.

This rearrangement joins TRBV6-5 to TRBJ1-2, with a possible D match to TRBD1 (6 bases). The CDR3 length is 15 residues. Germline V gene lookup returns CDR1 MNHEY and CDR2 SVGAGI. V gave up 2 bases and J gave up 0 bases, with 10 bases separating them. This chain's CDR3 is CASSYDTGPNYGYTF. CDR3 DNA: TGTGCCAGCAGTTACGATACAGGGCCTAACTATGGCTACACCTTC.

This clonotype came up many times. The gene calls are TRBV20-1 and TRBJ2-3; TRBD1 might be the D (6 bases). The CDR3 extends over 13 amino acids. V lost 6 bases and J 7 bases, leaving 17 bases between the germline ends. CDR1 is DFQATT, CDR2 SNEGSKA, per germline (reference sequence). The CDR3 region has the DNA TGCAGTGCCAGACAGGCCCCCTTGAATACGCAGTATTTT. Translated, it gives CSARQAPLNTQYF.